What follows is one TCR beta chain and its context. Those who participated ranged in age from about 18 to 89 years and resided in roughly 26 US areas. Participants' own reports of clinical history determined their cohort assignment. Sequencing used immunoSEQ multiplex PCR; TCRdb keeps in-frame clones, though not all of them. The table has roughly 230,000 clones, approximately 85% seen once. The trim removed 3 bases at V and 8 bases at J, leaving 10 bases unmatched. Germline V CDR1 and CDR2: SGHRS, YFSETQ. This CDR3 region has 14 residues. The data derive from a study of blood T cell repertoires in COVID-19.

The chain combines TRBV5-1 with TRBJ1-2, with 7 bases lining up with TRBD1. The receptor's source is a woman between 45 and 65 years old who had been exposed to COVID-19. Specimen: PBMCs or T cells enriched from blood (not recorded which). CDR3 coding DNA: TGCGCCAGCAGCTCAGAGGGGGCAGCGAGGGGCTACACCTTC. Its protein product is CASSSEGAARGYTF.